A single sample gave rise to the 29 T cell receptor beta chains below, sequenced in a study of cytomegalovirus exposure and HLA in healthy donors. Using immunoSEQ multiplex PCR, the repertoire was profiled, and TCRdb retains in-frame clones only, with some absent. The sample contains roughly 250,000 clones, approximately 87% of which appear only once. Sequencing was done on a sample of PBMCs. The source of these receptors is a man between 18 and 29 years old in good health and CMV-seronegative.

The chain uses TRBV7-9 and TRBJ2-1; perhaps TRBD2 as D (6 bases). The germline V gene has CDR1 SEHNR and CDR2 FQNEAQ (reference sequence). The CDR3 is 16 residues long. V lost 5 bases and J lost 3, with 17 bases in between. For the CDR3, the DNA is TGTGCCAGCAGCCCCCGTGGCGGGACCTTCTACAATGAGCAGTTCTTC. Its protein product is CASSPRGGTFYNEQFF.

The chain employs TRBV29-1 and TRBJ2-5; 8 bases are shared with TRBD2. This CDR3 comprises 13 residues. Per the germline V gene, CDR1 is SQVTM and CDR2 is ANQGSEA. V lost 7 bases to trimming and J lost 4 bases; unmatched junction nucleotides: 8. CDR3 protein: CSAFGGVGETQYF. The CDR3 DNA follows: TGCAGCGCCTTCGGGGGGGTTGGAGAGACCCAGTACTTC.

The count of this clone is one. The V and J genes are TRBV5-4 and TRBJ2-5; 8 positions match TRBD2. CDR1 is SGHNT, CDR2 YYREEE, per germline (reference sequence). Trimming at V came to 4 bases and at J to 0 bases, leaving 5 bases not matched to a gene. The CDR3 has 15 residues. CDR3 DNA: TGTGCCAGCAGCCGGGGGGGAGGGGACCAAGAGACCCAGTACTTC. It is translated as CASSRGGGDQETQYF.

The V gene is TRBV5-5, the J gene TRBJ1-4; the D gene is possibly TRBD1 (5 bases). Trimming shortened V by 6 bases and J by 4 bases, and 13 bases separated the two germline ends. The germline V gene has CDR1 SGHKS and CDR2 YYEKEE (reference sequence). The CDR3 sequence is 14 residues long. CDR3 sequence reads: CASTRTGVNEKLFF. CDR3 bases: TGTGCCAGCACCCGGACGGGGGTTAATGAAAAACTGTTTTTT.

J is TRBJ2-7 and V is TRBV2; 9 bases agree with TRBD1. J gave up 12 bases and V 5 bases, and 14 bases lay outside the gene matches. Germline V lookup: CDR1 SNHLY, CDR2 FYNNEI. The CDR3 runs to 14 residues. CDR3 nucleotide sequence: TGTGCCAGCAGTTCCGGGACAGGGCCCGATATTTGGTACTTC. Translating gives CASSSGTGPDIWYF.

This chain uses TRBV13 with TRBJ2-7, with 9 bases matching TRBD1. CDR3 length equals 14 residues. Germline lookup yields CDR1 PRHDT and CDR2 FYEKMQ (reference sequence). J gave up 5 bases and V 0 bases, and 2 bases lay outside the gene matches. The CDR3 region is CASSLGDRGNEQYF. In DNA, the CDR3 is TGTGCCAGCAGCTTAGGGGACAGGGGCAACGAGCAGTACTTC.

This clone was observed a few times. CDR3 nucleotide sequence: TGCGCCAGCAGCCAAGGGGACAGGAATTCACCCCTCCACTTT. Translating it yields CASSQGDRNSPLHF. V gene TRBV4-1 combines with J gene TRBJ1-6; 8 nucleotides agree with TRBD1. V gave up 1 base and J gave up 7 bases; unmatched junction bases: 0. CDR1 and CDR2 (germline): MGHRA, YSYEKL. This CDR3 is 14 amino acids long.

The chain is built from TRBV7-2 and TRBJ1-2; the match to TRBD1 covers 8 bases. The length of the CDR3 is 14 residues. Germline CDR1 SGHTA, CDR2 FQGNSA. Unmatched junction bases numbered 7, after V lost 2 bases and J lost 8 bases. The CDR3 nucleotides are TGTGCCAGCAGCTTACTGACAGGGGTAGGGGGCTACACCTTC. Its translation is CASSLLTGVGGYTF.

The chain couples TRBV28 to TRBJ2-2; 9 bases map to TRBD2. Germline trimming cut 6 bases from V and 9 bases from J; bases unmatched to any gene: 11. The CDR3 extends over 15 amino acids. In germline, CDR1 is MDHEN, CDR2 SYDVKM. The CDR3 sequence: CASSPGGGAPRELFF. The DNA for the CDR3 is TGTGCCAGCAGCCCTGGCGGGGGGGCGCCGAGGGAGCTGTTTTTT. The variable domain in full, with the rest retrieved from reference TRBV28 and TRBJ2-2, is DVKVTQSSRYLVKRTGEKVFLECVQDMDHENMFWYRQDPGLGLRLIYFSYDVKMKEKGDIPEGYSVSREKKERFSLILESASTNQTSMYLCASSPGGGAPRELFFGEGSRLTVL.

The rearrangement uses TRBV4-3 and TRBJ2-7, with 12 bases identical to TRBD2. CDR3 length equals 15 residues. After removal of 4 bases from V and 4 bases from J, the junction contained 5 bases not matched to a gene. In germline, CDR1 is LGHNA, CDR2 YSLEER. CDR3 in DNA: TGCGCCAGCAGCCGACTAGCGGGGGCAGAGTACGAGCAGTACTTC. Its protein is CASSRLAGAEYEQYF.

This chain joins TRBV5-6 and TRBJ2-1; 13 bases fit TRBD2. Trimming cost V 0 bases and J 14 bases; bases outside gene matches: 8. The CDR3 is 15 residues long. Germline values: CDR1 SGHDT, CDR2 YYEEEE. The CDR3 reads CASSLEGLAGVKKFF. The CDR3 nucleotides read TGTGCCAGCAGCTTGGAAGGACTAGCGGGAGTAAAGAAGTTCTTC.

The genes are TRBV18 and TRBJ1-5, with 11 bases matching TRBD1. CDR1 and CDR2 from the germline V gene are KGHSH and LQKENI. The ends lost 1 base at V and 0 bases at J; junction bases unmatched: 2. This CDR3 has 17 amino acids. The CDR3 sequence: CASSPQGQGASNQPQHF. As DNA, the CDR3 is TGTGCCAGCTCACCACAAGGACAGGGGGCTAGCAATCAGCCCCAGCATTTT.

The CDR3 DNA reads TGCGCCAGCAGCTTGGATGTAGCCCCTAATGAAAAACTGTTTTTT. Translating it yields CASSLDVAPNEKLFF. This chain joins TRBV5-1 and TRBJ1-4; no reliable D call. The CDR3 length is 15 residues. Per germline, CDR1 SGHRS and CDR2 YFSETQ. V was shortened by 0 bases and J by 3 bases, with 9 bases between the two germline ends.

The chain recombines TRBV28 with TRBJ2-7, with a possible D match to TRBD2 (5 bases). The CDR3 covers 15 residues. The V and J ends lost 6 bases and 3 bases respectively, with 18 bases between them. The germline CDR1 and CDR2 sequences are MDHEN and SYDVKM. In DNA form, the CDR3 reads TGTGCCAGCAGCCGAAGGAGGACCAACAACTACGAGCAGTACTTC. This codes for CASSRRRTNNYEQYF.

The chain couples TRBV6-1 to TRBJ1-5; tentatively, D is TRBD1 (5 bases). Deletions cut 2 bases from V and 8 bases from J, with 10 bases between. The germline V gene has CDR1 MNHNS and CDR2 SASEGT. There are 13 residues in the CDR3. The CDR3 region is CASSESGVKPQHF. Written as DNA, the CDR3 is TGTGCCAGCAGTGAATCGGGGGTAAAGCCCCAGCATTTT.

V usage is TRBV29-1 and J usage is TRBJ1-2; D is ambiguous. Germline loops: CDR1 SQVTM, CDR2 ANQGSEA. This CDR3 region has 11 residues. The germline V and J ends were trimmed by 4 bases and 7 bases, with 10 bases remaining between them. Written as DNA, the CDR3 is TGCAGCGTTGGGGCACTGAGTGGCTACACCTTC. Its protein product is CSVGALSGYTF.

Here the CDR3 reads CASSLRLLGTSGRGDEQFF. Written as DNA, the CDR3 is TGCGCCAGCAGCCTCCGCCTCCTCGGGACTAGCGGGAGAGGCGATGAGCAGTTCTTC. The chain carries TRBV4-1 and TRBJ2-1, with 14 positions matching TRBD2. The CDR3 sequence is 19 residues long. V trimming: 4 bases; J trimming: 8 bases; junction bases outside the gene matches: 16. Germline V gene data show CDR1 as MGHRA and CDR2 as YSYEKL.

The rearrangement joins TRBV7-2 to TRBJ2-7, with 10 nucleotides matching TRBD2. Germline V gene lookup returns CDR1 SGHTA and CDR2 FQGNSA. V dropped 5 bases and J dropped 3; count of bases not matched to a gene: 7. This CDR3 has 15 residues. Here the CDR3 DNA reads TGTGCCAGCAGCCCCCCTAGCGGGAGTTTCTACGAGCAGTACTTC. This gives the protein CASSPPSGSFYEQYF.

The chain is built from TRBV10-2 and TRBJ1-2, with 11 bases aligning to TRBD1. Germline-derived CDR1 and CDR2 are WSHSY and SAAADI. Unmatched junction bases numbered 10, after V lost 3 bases and J lost 7 bases. CDR3 length equals 16 residues. This CDR3 is CASSDPEGQGVAGYTF. CDR3 coding DNA: TGCGCCAGCAGTGATCCTGAGGGACAGGGGGTGGCTGGCTACACCTTC.

V gene TRBV5-5 combines with J gene TRBJ1-5; D gene unclear. In germline, CDR1 is SGHKS, CDR2 YYEKEE (reference sequence). V gave up 4 bases and J gave up 7 bases, with 12 bases separating them. The CDR3 loop spans 13 amino acids. CDR3 DNA: TGTGCCAGCAGCCTCCGCGGGGTACAGCCCCAGCATTTT. Translation gives CASSLRGVQPQHF.

V is TRBV5-1 and J is TRBJ2-2; possible D gene TRBD1, 6 bases. Trimming shortened V by 4 bases and J by 6 bases, and 10 bases separated the two germline ends. CDR1 is SGHRS, CDR2 YFSETQ, per germline. CDR3 length equals 13 residues. CDR3 sequence (DNA): TGCGCCAGCAGCCGACAGGATCCCGGGGAGCTGTTTTTT. Protein sequence: CASSRQDPGELFF.

The rearrangement joins TRBV5-4 to TRBJ1-2; 8 bases map to TRBD1. CDR3 length: 16 amino acids. Germline CDR1 reads SGHNT; CDR2 reads YYREEE (reference sequence). V was clipped by 3 bases and J by 5 bases; unmatched bases: 12. CDR3 bases: TGTGCCAGCAGCTCCGACCTGGACAGGGTAGAATATGGCTACACCTTC. This codes for CASSSDLDRVEYGYTF.

In nucleotides, the CDR3 is TGCGCCAGCAGCTTGAGGCAGGGGGCGTACAATGAGCAGTTCTTC. Its translation: CASSLRQGAYNEQFF. The chain uses TRBV5-1 and TRBJ2-1; TRBD1 agrees at 8 bases. Germline CDR1 SGHRS, CDR2 YFSETQ. The CDR3 is 15 amino acids. The trim removed 1 base at V and 4 bases at J, leaving 4 bases unmatched.

The chain recombines TRBV6-6 with TRBJ1-1; TRBD1 is a possible D gene (5 bases). CDR3 length: 15 residues. Germline V lookup: CDR1 MNHNY, CDR2 SVGAGI (reference sequence). V dropped 6 bases and J dropped 0 bases, with 14 bases sitting between them. The CDR3 DNA reads as TGTGCCAGCAGGGTACGGGGGATTTTGAACACTGAAGCTTTCTTT. Translating gives CASRVRGILNTEAFF.

This chain joins TRBV7-8 and TRBJ1-3; D might be TRBD1 (6 bases). CDR3 size: 16 residues. CDR1 is SGHVS, CDR2 FQNEAQ, per germline. V lost 5 bases to trimming and J lost 1 base, with 15 bases between them. The CDR3 DNA follows: TGTGCCAGCAGCCACGACAGGAAGCCTTCTGGAAACACCATATATTTT. This sequence encodes CASSHDRKPSGNTIYF.

The chain employs TRBV2 and TRBJ2-5, with 12 bases fitting TRBD1. The germline V gene encodes CDR1 SNHLY and CDR2 FYNNEI. CDR3 size: 15 residues. V was pared by 7 bases and J by 5 bases, with 8 bases of the junction left unmatched. CDR3 bases: TGTGCCAGCAAGATCGGGACAGGGGGCGAGGAGACCCAGTACTTC. As protein: CASKIGTGGEETQYF.

This clone was detected a few times. The genes are TRBV7-2 and TRBJ1-6; no reliable D call. V was clipped by 4 bases and J by 0 bases, with 10 bases between them. This CDR3 is built from 16 residues. Germline V gene data show CDR1 as SGHTA and CDR2 as FQGNSA. DNA for the CDR3: TGTGCCAGCAGCTCGGGTGTGTTCTCCTATAATTCACCCCTCCACTTT. Translated: CASSSGVFSYNSPLHF.

The rearrangement joins TRBV9 to TRBJ2-5; TRBD2 is a possible D gene (6 bases). V lost 4 bases, J lost 5 bases, and 18 bases lay in between. Germline assignment: CDR1 SGDLS and CDR2 YYNGEE. The CDR3 has 15 residues. Here the CDR3 reads CASSPTPGGGETQYF. The CDR3 DNA follows: TGTGCCAGCAGCCCGACCCCCGGGGGTGGGGAGACCCAGTACTTC.

CDR3 amino acids: CSSSAGTSRTPLGPQYF. For the CDR3, the DNA is TGCAGCTCATCCGCTGGGACTAGCCGAACCCCGTTAGGGCCCCAGTACTTC. The genes are TRBV29-1 and TRBJ2-5; 9 positions agree with TRBD2. The V gene end was trimmed by 8 bases and the J gene end by 9 bases; junction bases not matched to a gene: 25. Per germline, CDR1 SQVTM and CDR2 ANQGSEA. CDR3 size: 17 residues.